This entry concerns a single T cell receptor beta chain. This clone came up once. Which antigen it targets is not known. There are no base qualities to consult, and no much larger clone falls within one base. Library creation used the immunoSEQ multiplex PCR assay. The source is immuneACCESS, and TCRdb retained only in-frame sequences with V and J called. Part of the clones is not carried over; for the studies checked, unresolved V genes explain less than half of this, and the remainder is unexplained. Present in this sample are about 79,000 clones, 75% to 95% of which were seen just once. Together, the top ten hold 0.3% to 0.5% of the sample. This sample is drawn from a study of technical replicates of blood from several donors (dated by TCRdb to 2017 to 2019). The clonotype comes from a human donor in good health. Some clones in this sample may be carry-over from other donors' samples. Sequences were obtained from T cells isolated from PBMCs.

The nucleotides read TGTGCCAGCAGCGTATCACAGGCCTCTGGAAACACCATATATTTT. This is translated as CASSVSQASGNTIYF. The chain links TRBV9 with TRBJ1-3; TRBD1 is a possible D gene, resting on 5 matching bases. The CDR3 has 15 amino acids, counting the end cysteine and phenylalanine. Here the CDR3 DNA is all that survives: 45 bases in frame from base 1. The germline V gene specifies SGDLS as CDR1 and YYNGEE as CDR2. V and J lose 1 base and 0 bases, and a span of 8 bases separates them.